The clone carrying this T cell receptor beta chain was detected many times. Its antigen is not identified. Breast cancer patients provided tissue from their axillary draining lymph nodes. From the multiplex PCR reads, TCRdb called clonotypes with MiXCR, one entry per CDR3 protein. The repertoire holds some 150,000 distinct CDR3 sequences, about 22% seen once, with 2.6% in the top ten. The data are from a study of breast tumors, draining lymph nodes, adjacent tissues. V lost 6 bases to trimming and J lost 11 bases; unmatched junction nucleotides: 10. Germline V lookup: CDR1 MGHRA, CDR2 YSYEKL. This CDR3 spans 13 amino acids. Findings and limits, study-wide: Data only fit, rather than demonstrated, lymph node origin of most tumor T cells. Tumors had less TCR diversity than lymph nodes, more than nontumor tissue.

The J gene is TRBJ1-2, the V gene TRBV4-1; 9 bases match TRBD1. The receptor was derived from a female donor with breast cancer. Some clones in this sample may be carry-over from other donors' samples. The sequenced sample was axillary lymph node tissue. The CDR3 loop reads CASSSGTGRFYTF. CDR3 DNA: TGCGCCAGCAGTTCCGGGACAGGGAGGTTTTACACCTTC.